This T cell receptor beta chain was captured by sequencing in a study of graft-versus-host responses after intestinal transplantation. About the research overall: All recipients got anti-thymocyte globulin induction, then tacrolimus and steroids for approximately 3 years.

Looked up from germline, CDR1 is SGHAT and CDR2 is FQNNGV. Between the trimmed V and J ends, which lost 1 base and 7 bases, there was a span of 25 bases. CDR3 size: 19 residues. The assay was immunoSEQ multiplex PCR, and TCRdb's table has in-frame clones only and misses some. The sample contains tens of thousands of clones, roughly 90% of which appear only once. The chain carries TRBV11-2 and TRBJ2-2; tentatively, D is TRBD1 (5 bases). This specimen was PBMCs, taken 98 days after intestinal transplantation. The origin of this receptor is a human patient who received an intestinal transplant, so some T cells may come from the graft donor. The CDR3 reads CASSLGRVSVFRVNGELFF. The CDR3 coding sequence is TGTGCCAGCAGCTTAGGGAGAGTCAGCGTATTCAGGGTGAACGGGGAGCTGTTTTTT.